This TCR beta chain was found in a study of blood T cell repertoires in COVID-19. Per the study methods: The authors estimated nucleated cell counts from reference gene primer amplification. The method was immunoSEQ multiplex PCR; TCRdb's version includes in-frame clones alone and lacks a portion of them. V and J calls and clone size follow that table, whereas D and trimming were derived from the DNA. Among a few hundred thousand clones listed, 87% were seen once. This CDR3 comprises 14 residues. Trimming cost V 4 bases and J 1 base, with 10 bases left between them. Germline assignment: CDR1 LGHDT and CDR2 YNNKEL (reference sequence).

The sample taken for sequencing was PBMCs or T cells enriched from blood (not recorded which). This sequence originates from a woman younger than 45 who had recovered from COVID-19. The chain is built from TRBV3-1 (or the pseudogene TRBV3-2) and TRBJ2-5, with a tentative D call TRBD2 (5 bases). For the CDR3, the DNA is TGTGCCAGCAGCCCCAGCGGAATCCAAGAGACCCAGTACTTC. It translates to CASSPSGIQETQYF.